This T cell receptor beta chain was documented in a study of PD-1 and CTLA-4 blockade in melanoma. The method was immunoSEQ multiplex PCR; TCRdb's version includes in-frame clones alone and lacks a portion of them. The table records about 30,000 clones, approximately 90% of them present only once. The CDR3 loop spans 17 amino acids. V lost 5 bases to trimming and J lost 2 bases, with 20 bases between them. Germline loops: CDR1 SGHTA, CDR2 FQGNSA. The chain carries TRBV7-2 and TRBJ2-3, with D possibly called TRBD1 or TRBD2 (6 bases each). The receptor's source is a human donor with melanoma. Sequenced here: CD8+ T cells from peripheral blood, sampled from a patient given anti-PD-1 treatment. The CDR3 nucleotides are TGTGCCAGCAGCGAGTCGCCGGGGGCCGCATTCACAGATACGCAGTATTTT. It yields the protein CASSESPGAAFTDTQYF.